The clone carrying this T cell receptor (beta chain) was found once. Profiling relied on immunoSEQ multiplex PCR, and the TCRdb table lists in-frame clones only, not all of them. The sample consists of some 40,000 clones, about 86% of them appearing once. Indicated time point: naive CD8 control sorted from an acute-time-point sample. This CDR3 has 15 amino acids. The germline gives CDR1 SGHNT, CDR2 YYREEE (reference sequence). The ends were cut back, 4 bases at V and 5 bases at J, with 15 bases in the middle. These data come from a study of CD8 T cells in acute hepatitis C reinfection. This chain uses TRBV5-4 with TRBJ2-2; D may be TRBD1 or TRBD2 (7 bases each). The TCR was taken from a man under 40 with chronic hepatitis C. Sequences were obtained from naive CD8+ T cells from PBMCs. The DNA for the CDR3 is TGTGCCAGCAGCGCGCAGGGGGGAGGGACCGGGGAGCTGTTTTTT. Translated: CASSAQGGGTGELFF.